The sequence of this TCR beta chain was determined in a study of T cells after somatic rescue of genetic block. This table comes from immunoSEQ multiplex PCR, and its TCRdb copy is limited to in-frame clones, with some not included. The top ten clones hold 2.8% of a sample with approximately 70,000 clones, approximately 90% of them seen once. In germline, CDR1 is SGHTA, CDR2 FQGNSA. The CDR3 spans 15 residues. Trimming took off 4 bases at V and 9 bases at J, with 19 bases between the two ends. The clonotype comes from a man aged 30 to 39. Specimen: peripheral blood mononuclear cells (PBMCs). The genes are TRBV7-2 and TRBJ2-1, with D possibly being TRBD1 (6 bases). The CDR3 reads CASSSYGQGIVEQFF. The CDR3, as DNA: TGTGCCAGCAGCTCCTATGGGCAGGGGATTGTTGAGCAGTTCTTC. The entire variable domain, with the rest obtained from reference TRBV7-2 and TRBJ2-1, is as follows: GAGVSQSPSNKVTEKGKDVELRCDPISGHTALYWYRQSLGQGLEFLIYFQGNSAPDKSGLPSDRFSAERTGGSVSTLTIQRTQQEDSAVYLCASSSYGQGIVEQFFGPGTRLTVL.